The 23 T cell receptor beta chains presented below share a single source sample, sequenced in a study of T cells in women clearing cervical HPV infection. Sequencing used immunoSEQ multiplex PCR; TCRdb keeps in-frame clones, though not all of them. The sample holds over 15,000 clones. The specimen was blood buffy coat. These receptors were obtained from a woman between 18 and 69 years old with a cervical HPV16 infection that either progressed to CIN3+ or cleared (not recorded which).

Regarding this clone: The CDR3 extends 3 residues past the end of the read, so its final part is completed from the germline J gene. The chain joins TRBV30 to TRBJ2-3; the D gene is possibly TRBD1 (6 bases). The CDR3 runs 15 residues. The germline gives CDR1 GTSNPN, CDR2 SVGIG (reference sequence). CDR3 DNA, as far as it was read: TGTGCCTGGAGTGGCATGAGCAGGGGAAGCGAGACG. As protein: CAWSGMSRGSET. The CDR3 reads in full as CAWSGMSRGSETQYF.

Comments on this clone: The CDR3 end falls 3 residues outside the read, so it is completed with the germline J gene. The chain uses TRBV18 and TRBJ1-6; TRBD1 matches at 7 bases. CDR3 size: 15 residues. CDR1 is KGHSH, CDR2 LQKENI, per germline. V shed 3 bases and J 7 bases; nucleotides not matched to a gene: 6. Here the CDR3 reads CASSPEGQRNSPLHF. The sequenced CDR3 bases are TGTGCCAGCTCACCGGAGGGACAGCGAAATTCACCC.

As regards this clone: The read falls 3 residues short of the CDR3 end, and the missing part is taken from the germline J gene. The chain has TRBV18 and TRBJ2-1; 9 nucleotides agree with TRBD2. The CDR3 covers 16 residues. V shed 6 bases and J 0 bases; nucleotides not matched to a gene: 6. Germline CDR1 is KGHSH and CDR2 is LQKENI. CDR3 residues: CASSSAGGSSYNEQFF. The sequenced CDR3 bases are TGTGCCAGCTCCTCTGCGGGGGGGAGCTCCTACAATGAG.

Points on this clone: The CDR3 extends 3 residues past the end of the read, so its final part is completed from the germline J gene. The V and J genes are TRBV7-3 and TRBJ1-2; perhaps TRBD1 as D (6 bases). The CDR3 consists of 16 residues. Germline V CDR1 and CDR2: SGHTA, FQGTGA. V dropped 5 bases and J dropped 2 bases, with 18 bases sitting between them. This CDR3 is CASSPTGGGPNYGYTF. CDR3 DNA, as far as it was read: TGTGCCAGCAGCCCTACCGGCGGGGGGCCAAACTATGGC.

A word on this clone: The CDR3 is cut off 3 residues early in the read; its end comes from the germline J gene. This chain uses TRBV19 with TRBJ1-5, with 11 bases that match TRBD1. The CDR3 runs to 16 residues. Germline assignment: CDR1 LNHDA and CDR2 SQIVND (reference sequence). Trimming took 2 bases from V and 4 from J; bases not matched to a gene: 4. The CDR3 bases that were read are TGTGCCAGTAGTATACAGGACAGGGGGCGGAATCAGCCC. As protein: CASSIQDRGRNQP. The whole CDR3 protein reads CASSIQDRGRNQPQHF.

With regard to this clone: The read stops 3 residues short of the end of the CDR3; the missing end is completed from the germline J gene. The chain combines TRBV4-2 with TRBJ1-1; D might be TRBD1 (5 bases). Per germline, CDR1 LGHNA and CDR2 YNFKEQ. V was cut by 4 bases and J by 0 bases, with 15 bases left in between. The CDR3 has 16 residues. The sequenced part of the CDR3 DNA is TGTGCCAGCAGCCTTGAAAGGGGCCGGGTGAACACTGAA. Its protein product is CASSLERGRVNTE. The whole CDR3 region reads CASSLERGRVNTEAFF.

About this clone: The read finishes 3 residues shy of the CDR3 end, and the germline J gene is used to complete it. The chain links TRBV6-1 to TRBJ2-3; 12 bases align to TRBD2. This CDR3 is 16 amino acids long. The germline gives CDR1 MNHNS, CDR2 SASEGT. The covered CDR3 bases are TGTGCCAGCAGTGAACTAGCGGGGGGGAAAACGGAGACG. Its translation is CASSELAGGKTET. The CDR3 as a whole reads CASSELAGGKTETQYF.

Concerning this clone: Read sequence stops 3 residues before the CDR3 end, and the germline J gene provides the missing end. The chain joins TRBV2 to TRBJ1-6; a weak D match, TRBD1 (6 bases). Deletions cut 4 bases from V and 4 bases from J, with 8 bases between. The germline CDR1 and CDR2 sequences are SNHLY and FYNNEI. This CDR3 is 14 amino acids long. The sequenced part of the CDR3 DNA is TGTGCCAGCAGTGGGACAGATTATAATTCACCC. Its translation: CASSGTDYNSP. The complete CDR3 protein is CASSGTDYNSPLHF.

Concerning this clone itself: With the read ending 3 residues before the CDR3 end, the germline J gene is used to fill in that end. The chain carries TRBV11-1 and TRBJ1-4; 7 positions match TRBD1. The germline CDR1 and CDR2 sequences are SGHAT and FQDESV (reference sequence). CDR3 length: 14 residues. The CDR3 bases that were read are TGTGCCAGCAGCTACAGGGGTAATAATTCACCA. Amino acids: CASSYRGNNSP. The complete CDR3 reads CASSYRGNNSPLFF.

Concerning this clone: The CDR3 extends 3 residues past the end of the read, so its final part is completed from the germline J gene. The gene calls are TRBV7-9 and TRBJ1-2, with D uncertain. The CDR3 runs 15 residues. Germline values: CDR1 SEHNR, CDR2 FQNEAQ (reference sequence). The CDR3 DNA, read in part, is TGTGCCAGCAGCCCCCCTGGTGCGCTCTCCTACGAC. It yields the protein CASSPPGALSYD. The CDR3 reads in full as CASSPPGALSYDYTF.

With respect to this clone: The read halts 3 residues ahead of the CDR3 end, with the missing end drawn from the germline J gene. The chain employs TRBV12-3 or TRBV12-4 and TRBJ2-5, with 8 bases that match TRBD2. CDR3 length equals 15 residues. V lost 4 bases, J lost 0 bases, and 4 bases stayed unmatched. CDR3 DNA (partial): TGTGCCAGCAGTTCCGGGGGGGCCGACCAAGAGACC. Translation gives CASSSGGADQET. The entire CDR3 is CASSSGGADQETQYF.

On this clone: The read ends 3 residues early relative to the CDR3; the germline J gene fills the gap. This chain uses TRBV29-1 with TRBJ2-7, with 7 bases aligning to TRBD1. There are 12 residues in the CDR3. The germline CDR1 and CDR2 sequences are SQVTM and ANQGSEA. J was trimmed by 1 base and V by 6 bases; bases with no gene match: 3. The DNA read from the CDR3 is TGCAGCGTCCGCAGGGGGTCCTACGAG. Translation gives CSVRRGSYE. The full CDR3 is CSVRRGSYEQYF.

As to this clone: The CDR3 end lies 3 residues beyond the end of the read and is filled in from the germline J gene. The chain has TRBV6-2 or TRBV6-3 and TRBJ2-3; 8 nucleotides align to TRBD1. This CDR3 spans 15 amino acids. Germline-derived CDR1 and CDR2 are MNHEY and SVGEGT. The CDR3 sequence: CASSLGQGAYQPQYF. Incomplete CDR3 DNA: TGTGCCAGCAGCCTCGGACAGGGAGCGTATCAGCCG.

Concerning this clone itself: Read data end 3 residues before the CDR3 end; the end is taken from the germline J gene. This chain links TRBV7-2 with TRBJ1-2; D uncertain. Germline V gives CDR1 SGHTA, CDR2 FQGNSA. The CDR3 extends over 14 amino acids. V was pared by 4 bases and J by 6 bases, with 15 bases between. CDR3 region: CASSSGGQVHGYTF. The CDR3 bases that were read are TGTGCCAGCAGCTCCGGCGGGCAGGTTCATGGC.

With respect to this clone: Read data end 3 residues before the CDR3 end; the end is taken from the germline J gene. The chain couples TRBV30 to TRBJ2-3; D possibly matches TRBD1 or TRBD2 (7 bases each). CDR3 length: 13 residues. The germline V gene has CDR1 GTSNPN and CDR2 SVGIG (reference sequence). The chain's CDR3 is CAWDREGNQPQYF. Incomplete CDR3 DNA: TGTGCCTGGGACAGGGAGGGCAATCAGCCG. Full variable domain (rest looked up from reference TRBV30 and TRBJ2-3): SQTIHQWPATLVQPVGSPLSLECTVEGTSNPNLYWYRQAAGRGLQLLFYSVGIGQISSEVPQNLSASRPQDRQFILSSKKLLLSDSGFYLCAWDREGNQPQYFGPGTRLTVL.

As for this clone: The read gets to within 3 residues of the CDR3 end, and the germline J gene fills in the rest. The chain uses TRBV20-1 and TRBJ1-5; 7 bases are shared with TRBD1. The CDR3 extends over 15 amino acids. The germline V gene encodes CDR1 DFQATT and CDR2 SNEGSKA (reference sequence). The J segment lost 1 base and the V segment lost 0 bases, leaving 3 bases of the junction unmatched. CDR3 bases read: TGCAGTGCTAGAGACTCGACAGGGAGCAATCAGCCC. It specifies CSARDSTGSNQP. From start to end, the CDR3 is CSARDSTGSNQPQHF.

A word on this clone: The sequence runs out 3 residues before the end of the CDR3; the remainder is reconstructed from the germline J gene. The rearrangement links TRBV20-1 to TRBJ2-1, with TRBD2 matching 11 bases. The germline gives CDR1 DFQATT, CDR2 SNEGSKA (reference sequence). The CDR3 covers 17 residues. The V and J ends lost 5 bases and 0 bases, in that order; junction bases with no gene match: 9. This CDR3 is CSARSGGETSSYNEQFF. The sequenced part of the CDR3 DNA is TGCAGTGCTCGTAGCGGGGGGGAAACGAGCTCCTACAATGAG.

In the case of this clone: The read falls 3 residues short of the CDR3 end, and the missing part is taken from the germline J gene. The rearrangement uses TRBV6-7 and TRBJ1-2; D is unresolved. TRBV6-7 is an ORF; its function is uncertain. The CDR3 consists of 13 residues. The sequenced part of the CDR3 DNA is TGTGCCAGCATGGAGGACTCCTACAATGAC. It specifies CASMEDSYND. The full-length CDR3 reads as CASMEDSYNDYTF.

As to this clone: A read error may account for a junction end that differs from germline. The read halts 3 residues ahead of the CDR3 end, with the missing end drawn from the germline J gene. The sample carries other DNA sequences with the same CDR3. This chain joins TRBV7-8 and TRBJ1-3, with 9 bases matching TRBD1. CDR3 length: 16 residues. Germline CDR1 reads SGHVS; CDR2 reads FQNEAQ. The CDR3 here is CASTDRGIYSGNTIYF. The CDR3 DNA, read in part, is TGTGCCAGCACCGACAGGGGGATCTACTCTGGAAACACG.

As regards this clone: The CDR3 extends 3 residues past the end of the read, so its final part is completed from the germline J gene. The rearrangement uses TRBV20-1 and TRBJ2-3; D gene ambiguous. Trimming removed 5 bases from V and 6 bases from J, with 15 bases in between. Germline values: CDR1 DFQATT, CDR2 SNEGSKA (reference sequence). The CDR3 consists of 13 residues. The DNA read from the CDR3 is TGCAGTGCTCCCACCACGATAGGGGATACG. Translation gives CSAPTTIGDT. The whole CDR3 reads CSAPTTIGDTQYF.

To note about this clone: The read gets to within 3 residues of the CDR3 end, and the germline J gene fills in the rest. The rearrangement links TRBV7-3 to TRBJ2-3; 10 bases align to TRBD2. The CDR3 runs 17 residues. With 5 bases clipped from V and 5 bases from J, the junction kept 13 bases outside the gene matches. The germline V gene encodes CDR1 SGHTA and CDR2 FQGTGA. This CDR3 is CASSPTPRAGGGDTQYF. The covered CDR3 bases are TGTGCCAGCAGCCCCACCCCCCGAGCGGGGGGGGGAGATACG.

About this clone: The CDR3 end lies 3 residues beyond the end of the read and is filled in from the germline J gene. The chain carries TRBV7-3 and TRBJ2-3; D is perhaps TRBD1 (6 bases). V lost 1 base to trimming and J lost 2 bases, with 16 bases between them. Germline CDR1 reads SGHTA; CDR2 reads FQGTGA. The CDR3 covers 17 residues. The sequenced part of the CDR3 DNA is TGTGCCAGCAGCTTAAGTGTTTTTTCAGGGGCCACAGATACG. Amino acids: CASSLSVFSGATDT. The complete CDR3 protein is CASSLSVFSGATDTQYF.

Of note for this clone: Read coverage stops 3 residues before the CDR3 terminus; the germline J gene supplies the remainder. The chain links TRBV4-2 to TRBJ1-1; D is possibly TRBD1 (5 bases). Per germline, CDR1 LGHNA and CDR2 YNFKEQ. CDR3 length: 15 residues. Between the trimmed V and J ends, which lost 0 bases and 3 bases, there was a span of 11 bases. CDR3 DNA (partial): TGTGCCAGCAGCCAAGAGGTGGGGCGCGACACTGAA. It translates to CASSQEVGRDTE. The full CDR3 protein reads CASSQEVGRDTEAFF.